The TCR beta chain under discussion was sequenced for a study of CD4 T cells in relation to SARS-CoV-2 and coronaviruses. Points from the study as a whole: No crossreactivity against non-spike viral proteins was tested here.

Looked up from germline, CDR1 is LNHNV and CDR2 is YYDKDF (reference sequence). V lost 3 bases and J lost 5, with 10 bases in between. This CDR3 has 13 residues. As for this clone: The target antigen is unknown.

Libraries were prepared by immunoSEQ multiplex PCR; TCRdb keeps only in-frame clonotypes and omits some of them. The sample has 20,000 to 25,000 clones; 65% to 70% are singletons. CD4+ T cells from unexposed donors were obtained before the COVID-19 pandemic (2011-2018). After roughly ten days of culture, CD4+ T cells were isolated. Sequencing used CD4+ T cells from PBMCs, cultured in vitro. The chain joins TRBV15 to TRBJ1-2, with a tentative D call TRBD1 (5 bases). The sequence was obtained from a human donor in good health. This CDR3 reads CATSRGLGYGYTF. The CDR3 DNA reads TGTGCCACCAGCAGGGGGCTTGGGTATGGCTACACCTTC.